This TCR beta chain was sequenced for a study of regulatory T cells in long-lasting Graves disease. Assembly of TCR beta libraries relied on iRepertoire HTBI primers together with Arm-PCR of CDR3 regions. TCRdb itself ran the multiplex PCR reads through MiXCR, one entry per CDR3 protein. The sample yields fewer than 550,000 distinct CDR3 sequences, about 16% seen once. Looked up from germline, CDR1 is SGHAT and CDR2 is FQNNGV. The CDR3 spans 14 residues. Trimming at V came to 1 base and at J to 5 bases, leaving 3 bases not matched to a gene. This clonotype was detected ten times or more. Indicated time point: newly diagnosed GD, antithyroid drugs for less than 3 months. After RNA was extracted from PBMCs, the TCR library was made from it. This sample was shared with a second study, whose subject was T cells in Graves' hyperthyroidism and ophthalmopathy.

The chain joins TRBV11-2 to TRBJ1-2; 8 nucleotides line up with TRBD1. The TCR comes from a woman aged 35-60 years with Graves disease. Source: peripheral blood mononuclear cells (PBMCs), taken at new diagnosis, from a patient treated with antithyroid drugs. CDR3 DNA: TGTGCCAGCAGCTTAGTGCAGGGGGCATATGGCTACACCTTC. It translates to CASSLVQGAYGYTF.